The source of this TCR beta chain is a study of blood T cell repertoires in COVID-19. Study background: PBMCs, B-cell-depleted T cells, or T cells were the source of the cDNA or gDNA that made up the material.

The CDR3 is 13 residues long. Germline V gives CDR1 SGHNT, CDR2 YENEEA. V lost 5 bases and J 4 bases, leaving 12 bases between the germline ends. Per the original methods: Amplification of reference gene primers was used by the study to estimate nucleated cell counts. Using immunoSEQ multiplex PCR, the repertoire was profiled, and TCRdb retains in-frame clones only, with some absent. That table is the source of V, J and clone size, and D and trimming were worked out from the DNA. Here the sample spans just under 150,000 clones, 89% being singletons. Sequenced input: peripheral blood. The chain is built from TRBV11-3 and TRBJ2-7; a possible D gene is TRBD1 (6 bases). This clonotype was obtained from a human donor in a cohort sampled during active COVID-19. The DNA for the CDR3 is TGTGCCAGCAGCCGGGACACAACATACGAGCAGTACTTC. Protein product: CASSRDTTYEQYF.